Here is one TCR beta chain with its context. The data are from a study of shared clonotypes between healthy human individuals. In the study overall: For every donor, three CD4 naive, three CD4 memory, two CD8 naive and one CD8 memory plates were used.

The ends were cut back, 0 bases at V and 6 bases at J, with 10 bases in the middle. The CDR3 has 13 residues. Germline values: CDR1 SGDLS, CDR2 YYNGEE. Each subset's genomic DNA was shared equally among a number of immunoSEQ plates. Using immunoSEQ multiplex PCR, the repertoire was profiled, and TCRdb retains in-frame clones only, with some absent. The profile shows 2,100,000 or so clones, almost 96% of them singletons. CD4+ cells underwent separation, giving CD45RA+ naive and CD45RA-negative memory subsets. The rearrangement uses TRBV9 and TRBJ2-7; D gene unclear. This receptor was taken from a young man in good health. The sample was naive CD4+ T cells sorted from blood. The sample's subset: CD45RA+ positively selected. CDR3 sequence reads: CASSVGTALEQYF. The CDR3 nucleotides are TGTGCCAGCAGCGTAGGAACGGCCCTCGAGCAGTACTTC.